The rows below give T cell receptor beta chains drawn from one sample of a study of blood T cell repertoires in COVID-19. The method was immunoSEQ multiplex PCR; TCRdb's version includes in-frame clones alone and lacks a portion of them. The sample carries about 140,000 clones, 75% to 90% recorded once. The specimen sequenced was peripheral blood. These receptors all come from a man aged 50-60 years who had recovered from COVID-19. The CDR3 runs from the conserved cysteine through the conserved F or W. D genes are given only for firm matches. Size tells how often a clone was seen (once, few, many) or the class of an expanded clone, and some rows leave it out.

D	size	V	J	DNA	CDR3
NA	NA	TRBV2	TRBJ1-3	TGTGCCAGCAGCGTACGACTAGCCGGAAACACCATATATTTT	CASSVRLAGNTIYF
TRBD2	NA	TRBV30	TRBJ2-3	TGTGCCTGGGGTACACTAGCGGGGATTACAGATACGCAGTATTTT	CAWGTLAGITDTQYF
NA	NA	TRBV4-2	TRBJ2-3	TGTGCCAGCAGCCCCTCCGTTAGCACAGATACGCAGTATTTT	CASSPSVSTDTQYF
NA	NA	TRBV15	TRBJ1-2	TGTGCCACCAGCAGATCCACAACTAACTATGGCTACACCTTC	CATSRSTTNYGYTF
NA	NA	TRBV5-1	TRBJ2-7	TGCGCCAGCAGCCTAGCGGACAGGGCCGGTGACGAGCAGTACTTC	CASSLADRAGDEQYF
NA	NA	TRBV4-1	TRBJ1-5	TGCGCCAGCAGCCAAGATTTCGGGGTTCCCCAGCATTTT	CASSQDFGVPQHF
NA	NA	TRBV5-5	TRBJ1-1	TGTGCCAGCAGCCTGAGGAGGGTTGCTGAAGCTTTCTTT	CASSLRRVAEAFF
TRBD1	once	TRBV5-4	TRBJ1-2	TGTGCCAGCAGAGGGGGCAACTATGGCTACACCTTC	CASRGGNYGYTF
NA	NA	TRBV19	TRBJ1-1	TGTGCCAGTAGTACCGGGAGGGAGGTAACTGAAGCTTTCTTT	CASSTGREVTEAFF
NA	NA	TRBV12-5	TRBJ2-4	TGTGCTAGTGGTCCCACAGGGGAGGTTCCCAAAAACATTCAGTACTTC	CASGPTGEVPKNIQYF
TRBD1	NA	TRBV5-5	TRBJ2-1	TGTGCCAGCAGCCACTGGGACAGATCCCTCGATGAGCAGTTCTTC	CASSHWDRSLDEQFF
NA	NA	TRBV7-2	TRBJ2-5	TGTGCCAGCAGCTTAGGACTGGAAAAGACCCAGTACTTC	CASSLGLEKTQYF
TRBD1	NA	TRBV19	TRBJ2-2	TGTGCCAGTAGTATAGGCCATTTGGGGACAGGGGTCACCGGGGAGCTGTTTTTT	CASSIGHLGTGVTGELFF
TRBD2	NA	TRBV9	TRBJ2-5	TGTGCCAGCAGCGTACAGGGACTAGCGGAGGAGACCCAGTACTTC	CASSVQGLAEETQYF
TRBD1	once	TRBV7-9	TRBJ1-2	TGTGCCAGCAGCAATAGACAGGGCTATGGCTACACCTTC	CASSNRQGYGYTF
NA	NA	TRBV19	TRBJ1-2	TGTGCCAGTACCTCTCTCGACAGGCTTAACTATGGCTACACCTTC	CASTSLDRLNYGYTF
TRBD1	NA	TRBV4-3	TRBJ1-1	TGCGCCAGCAGCCATGACAGGGTGGGCACTGAAGCTTTCTTT	CASSHDRVGTEAFF
TRBD1	NA	TRBV6-6	TRBJ1-2	TGTGCCAGCAGTCTGGGGGACAGCCCCAACTATGGCTACACCTTC	CASSLGDSPNYGYTF
NA	NA	TRBV2	TRBJ2-3	TGTGCCAGCAGTGAAGCGCCGACGTTCAGGGGAGGGACAGATACGCAGTATTTT	CASSEAPTFRGGTDTQYF
TRBD1	NA	TRBV15	TRBJ2-7	TGTGCCACCAGCAGCCAGGGGACAGGTCGAAGCGAGCAGTACTTC	CATSSQGTGRSEQYF
NA	NA	TRBV9	TRBJ2-2	TGTGCCAGCAGCGTAGGTAGCGCCGGGGAGCTGTTTTTT	CASSVGSAGELFF
NA	NA	TRBV5-6	TRBJ2-7	NA	CASSFGPGGNDYEQYF
NA	NA	TRBV7-9	TRBJ1-1	TGTGCCTGTCAGCTGGGGGGTGGGAACACTGAAGCTTTCTTT	CACQLGGGNTEAFF
NA	once	TRBV4-3	TRBJ1-3	TGCGCCAGCAGCCAAGATTACGGTCCTGGAAACACCATATATTTT	CASSQDYGPGNTIYF
TRBD1	NA	TRBV4-1	TRBJ2-3	TGCGCCAGCAGCCAGGGGACAGCCTCGGATACGCAGTATTTT	CASSQGTASDTQYF
NA	NA	TRBV7-9	TRBJ1-1	TGTGCCAGCAGCGAAGGGACATTGAACACTGAAGCTTTCTTT	CASSEGTLNTEAFF
NA	NA	TRBV19	TRBJ1-2	TGTGCCAGTAGTATAGCCCGCGACAGTATCGACTATGGCTACACCTTC	CASSIARDSIDYGYTF
NA	NA	TRBV11-3	TRBJ2-7	TGTGCCAGCAGCGCCCGACTAGACAGCTCCTACGAGCAGTACTTC	CASSARLDSSYEQYF
TRBD2	NA	TRBV5-6	TRBJ2-1	TGTGCCAGCAGCCCGGGACTAGCGGGGGGGCCCACCTACAATGAGCAGTTCTTC	CASSPGLAGGPTYNEQFF
NA	NA	TRBV27	TRBJ1-2	TGTGCCAGCAGTCTGGGGGGGGTGGGCTATGGCTACACCTTC	CASSLGGVGYGYTF
NA	NA	TRBV27	TRBJ2-3	TGTGCCAGCACCATCAAGACAGGATGGGATACGCAGTATTTT	CASTIKTGWDTQYF
NA	NA	TRBV3-1/TRBV3-2	TRBJ2-7	TGTGCCAGCAGCCAAGATATAGGACAGCCCTACGAGCAGTACTTC	CASSQDIGQPYEQYF
NA	NA	TRBV2	TRBJ2-7	TGTGCCACCATTCCCCCAGAGGGCTCCTACGAGCAGTACTTC	CATIPPEGSYEQYF
TRBD2	NA	TRBV2	TRBJ2-1	TGTGCCAGCAGTCTAACGGGACTAGCGGGGGGTAGGGAGCAGTTCTTC	CASSLTGLAGGREQFF
NA	NA	TRBV5-1	TRBJ2-5	TGCGCCAGCAGCCGAGACTCGGAGACCCAGTACTTC	CASSRDSETQYF
NA	NA	TRBV29-1	TRBJ1-1	TGCAGCGTTGGGCGGCAGAACACTGAAGCTTTCTTT	CSVGRQNTEAFF
TRBD2	NA	TRBV4-2	TRBJ2-2	TGTGCCAGCAGCCAAGACAGGAAATTAGCGGGGGAGTTGGGGGAGCTGTTTTTT	CASSQDRKLAGELGELFF
NA	NA	TRBV2	TRBJ2-7	TGTGCCAGCAGTCGAACTTACCTCTCCTACGAGCAGTACTTC	CASSRTYLSYEQYF
NA	NA	TRBV3-1/TRBV3-2	TRBJ1-2	TGTGCCAGCAGCCCAATGAGAGCTAACTATGGCTACACCTTC	CASSPMRANYGYTF
TRBD1	NA	TRBV12-3/TRBV12-4	TRBJ1-1	TGTGCCAGCAGTCCGCTGGACAGGGAAGCTTTCTTT	CASSPLDREAFF
NA	NA	TRBV6-2/TRBV6-3	TRBJ1-5	TGTGCCAGCAGTTACGGGGGGGGCACCGGGCCCCAGCATTTT	CASSYGGGTGPQHF
TRBD1	NA	TRBV7-3	TRBJ1-6	TGTGCCAGCAGCTTAAGAGGGGGCGGTAATAATTCACCCCTCCACTTT	CASSLRGGGNNSPLHF
TRBD1	NA	TRBV14	TRBJ2-7	TGTGCCAGCAGTCTCGGGACAGGGGGCTACGAGCAGTACTTC	CASSLGTGGYEQYF
NA	NA	TRBV19	TRBJ2-2	TGTGCCAGTAGTATAGATTCCCGCGGGGAGCTGTTTTTT	CASSIDSRGELFF
NA	NA	TRBV11-3	TRBJ1-1	TGTGCCAGCAGCCCATCAGGGGAGACTGAAGCTTTCTTT	CASSPSGETEAFF
TRBD2	NA	TRBV4-2	TRBJ2-1	TGTGCCAGCAGCCACTTGAGCGGGGGCCCGGGAGAGCAGTTCTTC	CASSHLSGGPGEQFF
TRBD2	NA	TRBV9	TRBJ2-3	TGTGCCAGCAGCGTAGGCCTAGCGGCGGGGGGAGATACGCAGTATTTT	CASSVGLAAGGDTQYF
TRBD1	NA	TRBV19	TRBJ2-2	TGTGCCAGTAGTGTCTACAGGGGTGCCACCGGGGAGCTGTTTTTT	CASSVYRGATGELFF